This record looks at one T cell receptor beta chain sequence and its context. No antigen is known for it. This sample was included in a study of cytomegalovirus exposure and HLA in healthy donors. Study at large: Earlier sequencing of 150 million to 200 million T cells yielded roughly 120 million unique TCR beta sequences.

Overall study findings and caveats: Rarity characterized most TCR sequences, yet some public TCRs appeared in many donors. Sequencing likely caused a cluster of highly shared sequence variants.

This PCR relied on a set of 60 Vbeta primers and 13 Jbeta primers. Assay: immunoSEQ multiplex PCR; the TCRdb copy retains only in-frame clones and omits some. The sample has about 200,000 clones, about four fifths seen once. Trimming took 0 bases from V and 4 from J; bases not matched to a gene: 3. Germline V gene lookup returns CDR1 SGHVS and CDR2 FQNEAQ. This CDR3 contains 15 residues. This TCR derives from a man aged 18 to 29 in good health and CMV-seronegative. The genes are TRBV7-8 and TRBJ1-2; 9 bases line up with TRBD1. The sample was PBMCs. CDR3 loop: CASSLAGQGSYGYTF. The CDR3 region has the DNA TGTGCCAGCAGCTTAGCGGGACAGGGTAGCTATGGCTACACCTTC.